This T cell receptor beta chain was obtained from a study of cytomegalovirus exposure and HLA in healthy donors. The donors were members of the validation cohort, which comprised more than 90 subjects and was separate from the first cohort of some 680 subjects. CDR1 and CDR2 (germline): LGHNT, FRNRAP. V shed 5 bases, J shed 2 bases, and the junction held 6 bases outside the gene matches. The CDR3 runs to 15 residues. Produced via immunoSEQ multiplex PCR; TCRdb's table is partial and in-frame only. Of under 200,000 clones in the sample, about nine tenths are singletons; the top ten hold 10%. The material sequenced was PBMCs. The source of this sequence is a woman between 18 and 29 years old in good health and CMV-seropositive. The V gene is TRBV12-5, the J gene TRBJ1-5, with TRBD1 matching over 7 bases. The CDR3 sequence: CASGPPTGGNQPQHF. Here the CDR3 DNA reads TGTGCTAGTGGTCCCCCTACAGGGGGCAATCAGCCCCAGCATTTT.